The present T cell receptor (beta chain) was sequenced within a study of T cells in Graves' hyperthyroidism and ophthalmopathy. Study overall: At the time of initial diagnosis and before any treatment, peripheral blood was collected. Study findings and constraints: Most thyroid-expanded clonotypes above 0.001 were also found in blood. Ophthalmopathy and stable hyperthyroidism were told apart by a 13 V-J model.

Amplified TCR beta CDR3 regions derived from RNA transcripts. During a first-round RT-PCR of the TCR CDR3, the HTBI primer set was used. Via MiXCR, TCRdb re-called the multiplex PCR reads, giving one row per CDR3 protein. The profile shows about 600,000 distinct CDR3 sequences, around 15% of them singletons. This clonotype was observed a handful of times. The target antigen is unknown. Germline V gene sequence: CDR1 DFQATT, CDR2 SNEGSKA (reference sequence). CDR3 length equals 14 residues. V lost 6 bases, J lost 3 bases, and 15 bases lay in between. Clinical symptoms, serum thyroxine and TRAb, thyroid ultrasound and orbital computed tomography were used for the diagnoses.

Material: blood. V is TRBV20-1 and J is TRBJ1-5; D may be TRBD1 (5 bases). The receptor was derived from a woman aged 35 to 49 with Graves' ophthalmopathy. The CDR3 spells CSASSRENNQPQHF. The CDR3 DNA is TGCAGTGCCAGCAGCAGGGAAAACAATCAGCCCCAGCATTTT.